The 8 T cell receptor beta chains presented below share a single source sample, sequenced in a study of glioma-infiltrating T cells. The iRepertoire nested amplicon-rescue multiplex PCR amplified TCR alpha and beta CDR3s from RNA. Each CDR3 protein is one row after TCRdb ran MiXCR on the multiplex PCR reads. The sample records about 190,000 distinct CDR3 sequences, approximately 30% being singletons. The sample comprised glioma tissue, nonneoplastic brain tissue, or PBMCs (not recorded which). The receptors stem from a human donor with low-grade glioma or glioblastoma, undergoing nonglioma brain surgery, or in good health (not recorded which).

This chain connects TRBV5-4 to TRBJ2-5, with D perhaps TRBD2 (5 bases). CDR1 SGHNT and CDR2 YYREEE come from the germline V gene (reference sequence). This CDR3 is built from 17 residues. V was trimmed by 0 bases and J by 2 bases, leaving 17 bases between them. The CDR3 coding sequence is TGTGCCAGCAGCTTGGGTGACTACCGACCCCCACAAGAGACCCAGTACTTC. Its translation is CASSLGDYRPPQETQYF. Full variable domain (missing parts from reference TRBV5-4 and TRBJ2-5): ETGVTQSPTHLIKTRGQQVTLRCSSQSGHNTVSWYQQALGQGPQFIFQYYREEENGRGNFPPRFSGLQFPNYSSELNVNALELDDSALYLCASSLGDYRPPQETQYFGPGTRLLVL.

Many counts were recorded for this clonotype. This rearrangement joins TRBV2 to TRBJ2-5; 7 nucleotides match TRBD1. J was trimmed by 1 base and V by 4 bases; bases with no gene match: 6. Germline CDR1 reads SNHLY; CDR2 reads FYNNEI. The CDR3 covers 15 residues. CDR3: CASSATGSSQETQYF. CDR3 DNA sequence: TGTGCCAGCAGTGCGACAGGGAGTTCCCAAGAGACCCAGTACTTC.

In its sample, this clonotype was seen many times. The V and J genes are TRBV27 and TRBJ2-6; D gene ambiguous. This CDR3 is built from 15 residues. Looked up from germline, CDR1 is MNHEY and CDR2 is SMNVEV (reference sequence). Trimming stripped 3 bases from V and 0 bases from J, with 6 bases between. The CDR3 here is CASSLGSSGANVLTF. The CDR3 nucleotides are TGTGCCAGCAGTTTGGGTAGCTCTGGGGCCAACGTCCTGACTTTC.

Many counts were recorded for this clonotype. This rearrangement joins TRBV20-1 to TRBJ2-1; D uncertain. The CDR3 runs to 11 residues. V gave up 5 bases and J gave up 14 bases, with 16 bases separating them. Germline CDR1 reads DFQATT; CDR2 reads SNEGSKA (reference sequence). The DNA of the CDR3 is TGCAGTGCTCCTTGGACGTCCAAGAAGTTCTTC. This codes for CSAPWTSKKFF.

Concerning this clonotype: Being one base from a much bigger clone, this may be a read error. V is TRBV18 and J is TRBJ1-1, with D uncertain. The germline gives CDR1 KGHSH, CDR2 LQKENI. The CDR3 consists of 13 residues. CDR3 in DNA: TGTGCCAGCTCAAGGGAGGGAAGCACTCAAGCTTTCTTT. This codes for CASSREGSTQAFF. Using reference TRBV18 and TRBJ1-1 for the parts outside the CDR3, the full variable domain is NAGVMQNPRHLVRRRGQEARLRCSPMKGHSHVYWYRQLPEEGLKFMVYLQKENIIDESGMPKERFSAEFPKEGPSILRIQQVVRGDSAAYFCASSREGSTQAFFGQGTRLTVV.

This clonotype was recorded many times. The V gene is TRBV6-1, the J gene TRBJ2-3, with 7 bases that match TRBD2. CDR3 size: 13 residues. Unmatched junction bases numbered 7, after V lost 8 bases and J lost 5 bases. The V gene's germline CDR1 is MNHNS and CDR2 SASEGT. CDR3 nucleotide sequence: TGTGCCAGCCGGCCGGGGGGTTTAGATACGCAGTATTTT. Its protein product is CASRPGGLDTQYF.

As for this clonotype: At one of its ends the junction is not consistent with the germline gene, which may arise from a read error. V and J are TRBV20-1 and TRBJ2-3; the D gene could be TRBD1 or TRBD2 (5 bases each). The CDR3 covers 15 residues. CDR1 is DFQATT, CDR2 SNEGSKA, per germline (reference sequence). In DNA, the CDR3 is TGCAGTGCTTATCATGGGGGACGAAGCACAGATAGGCAGTATTTT. Protein sequence: CSAYHGGRSTDRQYF.

This chain's CDR3 is CAWSGGRTNEKLFF. The CDR3 coding sequence is TGTGCCTGGAGTGGTGGCAGAACTAATGAAAAACTGTTTTTT. J is TRBJ1-4 and V is TRBV30, with D unclear. V was cut by 1 base and J by 1 base, with 7 bases left in between. The CDR3 extends over 14 amino acids. Germline V lookup: CDR1 GTSNPN, CDR2 SVGIG (reference sequence). Combining the CDR3 with reference TRBV30 and TRBJ1-4 gives the whole variable domain SQTIHQWPATLVQPVGSPLSLECTVEGTSNPNLYWYRQAAGRGLQLLFYSVGIGQISSEVPQNLSASRPQDRQFILSSKKLLLSDSGFYLCAWSGGRTNEKLFFGSGTQLSVL.